Presented here are 6 T cell receptor beta chains from one specimen sequenced in a study of patients and donors after allogeneic stem cell transplantation. One entry per CDR3 protein results from TCRdb running MiXCR on the RT-PCR reads. Here the sample spans roughly 940,000 distinct CDR3 sequences, under 20% being singletons. What was sequenced was blood, either unsorted or a sorted T cell fraction (not recorded which). These receptors were taken from a human donor who was either an allogeneic HSCT recipient or a stem cell or donor lymphocyte infusion donor (not recorded which). It is not recorded whose cells these are; they may come from a transplant donor.

The chain couples TRBV25-1 to TRBJ2-7; D is unclear. The CDR3 totals 12 residues. CDR1 and CDR2 (germline): MGHDK, SYGVNS. The V end lost 1 base, the J end lost 4 bases, and 5 bases lay between the germline ends. The CDR3 loop is CASSEWDYEQYF. The DNA for the CDR3 is TGTGCCAGCAGTGAATGGGATTACGAGCAGTACTTC.

The J gene is TRBJ1-1, the V gene TRBV24-1; the D is unclear. V was shortened by 6 bases and J by 1 base, with 8 bases between the two germline ends. CDR1 and CDR2 (germline): KGHDR, SFDVKD. CDR3 length: 13 amino acids. CDR3 nucleotide sequence: TGTGCCACCAGTATCAAAGGGAACACTGAAGCTTTCTTT. Protein sequence: CATSIKGNTEAFF.

V gene TRBV20-1 combines with J gene TRBJ2-3, with D unclear. Germline-derived CDR1 and CDR2 are DFQATT and SNEGSKA (reference sequence). V lost 3 bases and J 0 bases, leaving 13 bases between the germline ends. This CDR3 contains 15 residues. The CDR3 region is CSASNRQASTDTQYF. The CDR3 nucleotides read TGCAGTGCTAGTAACCGGCAAGCTAGCACAGATACGCAGTATTTT.

This clonotype occurred many times. DNA for the CDR3: TGCAGTGCTAGTATCCTAGCGGGGGGTTCTAGTGAGCAGTTCTTC. Translation gives CSASILAGGSSEQFF. The V call is TRBV20-1, the J call TRBJ2-1; 11 nucleotides line up with TRBD2. From germline, CDR1 is DFQATT and CDR2 SNEGSKA (reference sequence). This CDR3 region has 15 residues. V was clipped by 3 bases and J by 9 bases; unmatched bases: 10.

The chain couples TRBV20-1 to TRBJ1-2, with 7 bases lining up with TRBD1. This CDR3 contains 13 residues. Germline CDR1 DFQATT, CDR2 SNEGSKA (reference sequence). Germline trimming cut 5 bases from V and 2 bases from J; bases unmatched to any gene: 5. CDR3 residues: CSARVRGNYGYTF. CDR3 coding DNA: TGCAGTGCTCGGGTCAGGGGGAACTATGGCTACACCTTC.

This chain connects TRBV11-3 to TRBJ1-1; D may be TRBD1 (6 bases). The V end lost 3 bases, the J end lost 10 bases, and 9 bases lay between the germline ends. This CDR3 comprises 11 residues. The germline CDR1 and CDR2 sequences are SGHNT and YENEEA. CDR3 sequence: CASSLGAVAFF. The DNA of the CDR3 is TGTGCCAGCAGCTTGGGGGCAGTAGCTTTCTTT.